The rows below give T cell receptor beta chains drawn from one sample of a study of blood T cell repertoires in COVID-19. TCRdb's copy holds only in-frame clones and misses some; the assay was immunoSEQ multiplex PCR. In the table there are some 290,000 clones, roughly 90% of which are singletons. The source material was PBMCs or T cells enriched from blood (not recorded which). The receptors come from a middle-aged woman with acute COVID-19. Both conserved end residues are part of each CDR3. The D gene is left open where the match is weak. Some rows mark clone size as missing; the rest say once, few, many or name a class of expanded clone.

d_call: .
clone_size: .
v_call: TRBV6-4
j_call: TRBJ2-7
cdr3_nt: TGTGCCAGCAGTGACTCTTTACGGGGGAGCTCCTACGAGCAGTACTTC
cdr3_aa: CASSDSLRGSSYEQYF

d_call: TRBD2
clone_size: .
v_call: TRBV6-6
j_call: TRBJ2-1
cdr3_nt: TGTGCCAGCAGTCACAACCCCAATAGCGGGGGGGCGGGTGAGCAGTTCTTC
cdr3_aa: CASSHNPNSGGAGEQFF

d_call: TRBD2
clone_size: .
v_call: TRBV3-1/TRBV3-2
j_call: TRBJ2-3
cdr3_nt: TGTGCCAGCAGCCAAAAGGGACTAGCGGGAGGAAGGACGCAGTATTTT
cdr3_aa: CASSQKGLAGGRTQYF

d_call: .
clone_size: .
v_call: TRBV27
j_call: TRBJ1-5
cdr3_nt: TGTGCCAGCAGTTTATCGGCTCGGGTATCTCAGCCCCAGCATTTT
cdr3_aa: CASSLSARVSQPQHF

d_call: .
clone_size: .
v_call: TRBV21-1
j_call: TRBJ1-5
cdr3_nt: TGTGCCGGTCCGAGACAGGGTTGTCAGCCTTGTCAGCCCCAGCATTTT
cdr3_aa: CAGPRQGCQPCQPQHF

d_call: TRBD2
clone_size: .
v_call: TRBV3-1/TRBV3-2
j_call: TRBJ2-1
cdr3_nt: TGTGCCAGCAGCCCTGTCGGGACTAGAGTCTACAATGAGCAGTTCTTC
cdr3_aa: CASSPVGTRVYNEQFF

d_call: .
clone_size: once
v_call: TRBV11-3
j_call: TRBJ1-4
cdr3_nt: TGTGCCAGCAGCTTAGAATGGGTGTTAGGGGGGGATACGACTAATGAAAAACTGTTTTTT
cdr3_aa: CASSLEWVLGGDTTNEKLFF

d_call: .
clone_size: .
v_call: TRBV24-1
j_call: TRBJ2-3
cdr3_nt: TGTGCCACCACGGGGGACCCCACAGATACGCAGTATTTT
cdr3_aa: CATTGDPTDTQYF

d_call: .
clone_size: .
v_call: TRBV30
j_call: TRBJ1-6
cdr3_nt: TGTGCCTGGAGCAGGGTAGTCAATTCACCCCTCCACTTT
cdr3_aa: CAWSRVVNSPLHF

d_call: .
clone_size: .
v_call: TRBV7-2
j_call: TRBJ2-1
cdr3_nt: TGTGCCAGCAGCTTAGTGGTTCTAGCTGGGGAGCAGTTCTTC
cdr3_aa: CASSLVVLAGEQFF

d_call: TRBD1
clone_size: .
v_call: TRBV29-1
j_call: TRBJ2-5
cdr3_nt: TGCAGCGCAAAGGGACAGGGGGCTGTGGAGACCCAGTACTTC
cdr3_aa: CSAKGQGAVETQYF

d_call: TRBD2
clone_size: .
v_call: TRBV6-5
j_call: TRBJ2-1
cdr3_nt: TGTGCCAGCAGCGCCACTAGCGGGAGTCGCAATGAGCAGTTCTTC
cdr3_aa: CASSATSGSRNEQFF

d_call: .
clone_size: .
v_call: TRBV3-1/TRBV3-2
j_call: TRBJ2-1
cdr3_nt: TGTGCCAGCAGCCAAGTCGGGAATGAGCAGTTCTTC
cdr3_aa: CASSQVGNEQFF

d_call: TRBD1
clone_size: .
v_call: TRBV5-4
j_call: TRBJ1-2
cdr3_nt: TGTGCCAGCAGCTCAAATCAGGGGGGCGGCTACACCTTC
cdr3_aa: CASSSNQGGGYTF

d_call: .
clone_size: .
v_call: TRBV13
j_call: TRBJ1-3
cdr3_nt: TGTGCCAGCAGCGCTAGGGGTGACACCATATATTTT
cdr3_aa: CASSARGDTIYF

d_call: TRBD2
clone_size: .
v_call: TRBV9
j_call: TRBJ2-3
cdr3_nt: TGTGCCAGCAGCGTAGGACGGACTAGCGGGGGCTACGATACGCAGTATTTT
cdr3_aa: CASSVGRTSGGYDTQYF

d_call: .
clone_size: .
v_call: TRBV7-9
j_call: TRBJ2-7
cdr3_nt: TGTGCCAGCAGCTTCGCACTAGCCTACGAGCAGTACTTC
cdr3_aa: CASSFALAYEQYF

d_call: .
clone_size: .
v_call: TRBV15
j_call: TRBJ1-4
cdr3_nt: TGTGCCACCAGCAGATCCCCAGGGCACGAAAAACTGTTTTTT
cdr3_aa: CATSRSPGHEKLFF

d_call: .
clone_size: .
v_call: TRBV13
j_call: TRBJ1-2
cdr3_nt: TGTGCCAGCAGCTTGTCCCCCGGGGGTTCGGACTATGGCTACACCTTC
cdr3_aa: CASSLSPGGSDYGYTF

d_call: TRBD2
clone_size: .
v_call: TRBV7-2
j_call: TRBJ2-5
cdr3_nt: TGTGCCAGCAGCTTAGCGGGAGGGCCGACCCAGTACTTC
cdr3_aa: CASSLAGGPTQYF

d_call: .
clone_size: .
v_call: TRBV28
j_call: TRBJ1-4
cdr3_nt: TGTGCCAGCACCTCGACGACGGGACACCGAGGTTTT
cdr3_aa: CASTSTTGHRGF

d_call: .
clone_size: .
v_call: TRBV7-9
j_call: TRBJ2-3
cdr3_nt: TGTGCCAGCAGCTTGGCAACCAGCACAGATACGCAGTATTTT
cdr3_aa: CASSLATSTDTQYF

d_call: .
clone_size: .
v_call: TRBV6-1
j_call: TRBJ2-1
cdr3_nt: TGTGCCAGCAGTGAAGGGGCTGGTGGCCCCTCGTGGAATGAGCAGTTCTTC
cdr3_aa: CASSEGAGGPSWNEQFF

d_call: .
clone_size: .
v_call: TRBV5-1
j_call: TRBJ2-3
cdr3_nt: TGCGCCAGCAGCTTGGGGGCGTCCACAGATACGCAGTATTTT
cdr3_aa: CASSLGASTDTQYF

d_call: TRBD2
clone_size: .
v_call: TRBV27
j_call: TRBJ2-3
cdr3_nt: TGTGCCAGTAGACTAGCTGGCACAGATACGCAGTATTTT
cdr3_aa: CASRLAGTDTQYF

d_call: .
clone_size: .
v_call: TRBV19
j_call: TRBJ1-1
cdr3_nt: TGTGCCAGTAGTATCAGGGTAGGTCTCACTGAAGCTTTCTTT
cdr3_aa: CASSIRVGLTEAFF

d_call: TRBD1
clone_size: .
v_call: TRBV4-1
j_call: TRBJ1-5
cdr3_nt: TGCGCCAGCAGCCAAGATACAACAGGGGTACAGCCCCAGCATTTT
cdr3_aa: CASSQDTTGVQPQHF

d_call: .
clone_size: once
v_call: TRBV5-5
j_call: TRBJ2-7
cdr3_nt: TGTGCCAGCAGCTTATCAGGGGATTACGAGCAGTACTTC
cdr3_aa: CASSLSGDYEQYF

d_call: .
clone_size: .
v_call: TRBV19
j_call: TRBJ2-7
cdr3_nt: TGTGCCAGTAGTATAGACCACAGTTCCTACGAGCAGTACTTC
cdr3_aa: CASSIDHSSYEQYF

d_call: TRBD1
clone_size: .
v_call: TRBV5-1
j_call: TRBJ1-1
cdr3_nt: TGCGCCAGCAGCCTCACAGGGGTAGGCACTGAAGCTTTCTTT
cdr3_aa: CASSLTGVGTEAFF

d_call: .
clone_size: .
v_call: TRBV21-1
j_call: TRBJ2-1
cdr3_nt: TGTGCCAGCAGCCCCCTAAAAACCGACAGGGGCGCCTACAATGAGCAGTTCTTC
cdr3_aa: CASSPLKTDRGAYNEQFF

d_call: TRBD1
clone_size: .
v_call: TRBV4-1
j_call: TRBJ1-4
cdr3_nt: TGCGCCAGCAGCCAGTTTCCAACAGGGGGCCCTGTCTCCAATGAAAAACTGTTTTTT
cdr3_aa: CASSQFPTGGPVSNEKLFF

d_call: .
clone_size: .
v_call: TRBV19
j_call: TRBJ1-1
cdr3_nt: TGTGCCAGTAGTTTCGCGGGACCCCGGGAAGCTTTCTTT
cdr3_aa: CASSFAGPREAFF

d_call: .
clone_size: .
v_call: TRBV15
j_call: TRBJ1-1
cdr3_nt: TGTGCCACCAGCAGAGATGGGGCGGACACTGAAGCTTTCTTT
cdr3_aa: CATSRDGADTEAFF

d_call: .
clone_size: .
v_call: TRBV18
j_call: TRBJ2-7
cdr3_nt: TGTGCCAGCTCACCAGACAGCCCCTACGAGCAGTACTTC
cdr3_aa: CASSPDSPYEQYF

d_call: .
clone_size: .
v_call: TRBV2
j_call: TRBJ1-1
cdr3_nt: TGTGCCAGCAGCGCCCAGGGGTCGACTGAAGCTTTCTTT
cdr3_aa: CASSAQGSTEAFF

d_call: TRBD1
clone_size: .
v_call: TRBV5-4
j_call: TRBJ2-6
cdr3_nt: TGTGCCAGCAGCATCGGGACAGTTAACTCTGGGGCCAACGTCCTGACTTTC
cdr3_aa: CASSIGTVNSGANVLTF